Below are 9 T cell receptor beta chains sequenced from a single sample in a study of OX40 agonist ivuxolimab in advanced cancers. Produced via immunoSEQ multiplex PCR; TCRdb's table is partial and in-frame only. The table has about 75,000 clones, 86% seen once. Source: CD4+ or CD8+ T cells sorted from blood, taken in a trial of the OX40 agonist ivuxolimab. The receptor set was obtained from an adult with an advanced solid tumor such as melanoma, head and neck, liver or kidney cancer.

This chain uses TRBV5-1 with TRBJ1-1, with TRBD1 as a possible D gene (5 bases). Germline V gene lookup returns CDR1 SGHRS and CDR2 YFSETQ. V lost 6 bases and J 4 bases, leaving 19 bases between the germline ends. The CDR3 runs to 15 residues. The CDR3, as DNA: TGCGCCAGCACCTTACAAGGGACGGCGGCCACTGAAGCTTTCTTT. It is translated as CASTLQGTAATEAFF.

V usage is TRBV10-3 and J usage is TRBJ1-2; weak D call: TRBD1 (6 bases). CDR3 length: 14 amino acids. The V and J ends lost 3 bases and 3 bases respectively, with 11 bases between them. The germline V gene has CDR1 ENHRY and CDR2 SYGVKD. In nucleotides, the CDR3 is TGTGCCATCAGTGACAGGGGCGATGACTATGGCTACACCTTC. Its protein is CAISDRGDDYGYTF.

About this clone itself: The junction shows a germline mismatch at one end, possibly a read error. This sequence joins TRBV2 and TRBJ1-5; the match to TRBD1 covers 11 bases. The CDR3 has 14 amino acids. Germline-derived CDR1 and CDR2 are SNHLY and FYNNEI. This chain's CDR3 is CAGSPGTGGQPQHF. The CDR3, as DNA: TGTGCCGGCAGTCCCGGGACAGGGGGGCAGCCCCAGCATTTT. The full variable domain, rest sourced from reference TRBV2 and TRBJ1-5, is EPEVTQTPSHQVTQMGQEVILRCVPISNHLYFYWYRQILGQKVEFLVSFYNNEISEKSEIFDDQFSVERPDGSNFTLKIRSTKLEDSAMYFCAGSPGTGGQPQHFGDGTRLSIL.

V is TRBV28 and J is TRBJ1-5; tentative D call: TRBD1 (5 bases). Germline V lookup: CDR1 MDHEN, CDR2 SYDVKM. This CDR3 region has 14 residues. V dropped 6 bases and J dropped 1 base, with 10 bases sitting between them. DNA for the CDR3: TGTGCCAGCAGACGGTCAGGGAGCAATCAGCCCCAGCATTTT. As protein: CASRRSGSNQPQHF.

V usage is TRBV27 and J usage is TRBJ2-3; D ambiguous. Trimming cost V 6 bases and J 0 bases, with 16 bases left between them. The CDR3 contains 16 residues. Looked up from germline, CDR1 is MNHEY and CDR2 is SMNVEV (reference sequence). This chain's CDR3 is CASSFFSFSSTDTQYF. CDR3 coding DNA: TGTGCCAGCAGCTTCTTTTCCTTTTCTAGCACAGATACGCAGTATTTT.

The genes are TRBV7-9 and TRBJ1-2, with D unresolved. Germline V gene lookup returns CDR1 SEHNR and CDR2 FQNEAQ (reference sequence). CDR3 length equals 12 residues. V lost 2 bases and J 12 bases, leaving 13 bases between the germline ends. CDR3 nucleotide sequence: TGTGCCAGCAGCTTATGGCCGGGGATTAACACCTTC. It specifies CASSLWPGINTF.

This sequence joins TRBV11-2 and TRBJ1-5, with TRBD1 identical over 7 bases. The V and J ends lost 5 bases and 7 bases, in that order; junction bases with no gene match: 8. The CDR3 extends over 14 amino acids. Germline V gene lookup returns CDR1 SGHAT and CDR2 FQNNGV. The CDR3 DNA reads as TGTGCCAGCAGCGACGACAGGGCTGGGCAGCCCCAGCATTTT. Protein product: CASSDDRAGQPQHF.

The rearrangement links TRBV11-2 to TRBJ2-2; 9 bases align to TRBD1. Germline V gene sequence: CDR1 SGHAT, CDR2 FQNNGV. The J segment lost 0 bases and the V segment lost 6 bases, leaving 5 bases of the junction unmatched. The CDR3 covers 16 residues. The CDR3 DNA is TGTGCCAGCAGTTTGGGACAGGGCGCGAACACCGGGGAGCTGTTTTTT. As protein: CASSLGQGANTGELFF. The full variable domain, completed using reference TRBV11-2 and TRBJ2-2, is EAGVAQSPRYKIIEKRQSVAFWCNPISGHATLYWYQQILGQGPKLLIQFQNNGVVDDSQLPKDRFSAERLKGVDSTLKIQPAKLEDSAVYLCASSLGQGANTGELFFGEGSRLTVL.

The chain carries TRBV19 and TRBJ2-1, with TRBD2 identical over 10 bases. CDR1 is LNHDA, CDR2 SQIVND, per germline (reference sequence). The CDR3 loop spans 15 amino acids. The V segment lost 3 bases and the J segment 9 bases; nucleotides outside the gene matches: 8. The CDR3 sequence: CASSMEASGRGEQFF. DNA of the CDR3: TGTGCCAGTAGTATGGAGGCTAGCGGGAGAGGTGAGCAGTTCTTC. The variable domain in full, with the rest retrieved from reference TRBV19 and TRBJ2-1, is DGGITQSPKYLFRKEGQNVTLSCEQNLNHDAMYWYRQDPGQGLRLIYYSQIVNDFQKGDIAEGYSVSREKKESFPLTVTSAQKNPTAFYLCASSMEASGRGEQFFGPGTRLTVL.